This T cell receptor beta chain is drawn from a study of cytomegalovirus exposure and HLA in healthy donors. Study-wide results and caveats: According to an earlier analysis, most TCR beta V segments yielded productive rearrangements about 90% or about 30% of the time. Researchers reported in a later analysis that common viral pathogens appeared linked to several top clusters.

This clone was counted a few times. Its antigen is unidentified. Researchers ran the PCR with 60 Vbeta and 13 Jbeta primers. TCRdb keeps only in-frame clones here, not all; method: immunoSEQ multiplex PCR. The profile shows 200,000 to 250,000 clones, approximately 80% of them singletons. V gave up 8 bases and J gave up 0 bases, with 13 bases separating them. The CDR3 has 14 amino acids. Germline V gives CDR1 GTSNPN, CDR2 SVGIG (reference sequence). Sequencing was carried out using PBMCs. The V gene is TRBV30, the J gene TRBJ1-4; no definite D call. The origin of this receptor is a male donor in good health and CMV-seronegative. CDR3 nucleotides: TGTGCCGGGCGGGGAGCGGCAACTAATGAAAAACTGTTTTTT. Residues: CAGRGAATNEKLFF.